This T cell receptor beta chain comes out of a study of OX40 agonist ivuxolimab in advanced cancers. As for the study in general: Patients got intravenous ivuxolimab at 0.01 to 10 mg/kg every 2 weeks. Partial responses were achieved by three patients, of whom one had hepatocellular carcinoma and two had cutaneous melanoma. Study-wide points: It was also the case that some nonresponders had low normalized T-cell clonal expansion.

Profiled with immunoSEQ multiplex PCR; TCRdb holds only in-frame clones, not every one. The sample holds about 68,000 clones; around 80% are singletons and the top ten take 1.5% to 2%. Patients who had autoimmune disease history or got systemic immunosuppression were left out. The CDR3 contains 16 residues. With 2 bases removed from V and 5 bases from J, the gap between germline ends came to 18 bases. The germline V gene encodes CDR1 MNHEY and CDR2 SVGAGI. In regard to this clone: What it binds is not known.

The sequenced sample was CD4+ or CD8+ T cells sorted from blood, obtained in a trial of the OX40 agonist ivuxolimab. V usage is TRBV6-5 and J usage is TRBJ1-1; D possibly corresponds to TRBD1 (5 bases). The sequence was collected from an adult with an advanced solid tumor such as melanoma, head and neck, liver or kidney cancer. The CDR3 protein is CASSYALGGTGTEAFF. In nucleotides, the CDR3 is TGTGCCAGCAGTTACGCTCTCGGGGGTACCGGGACTGAAGCTTTCTTT.